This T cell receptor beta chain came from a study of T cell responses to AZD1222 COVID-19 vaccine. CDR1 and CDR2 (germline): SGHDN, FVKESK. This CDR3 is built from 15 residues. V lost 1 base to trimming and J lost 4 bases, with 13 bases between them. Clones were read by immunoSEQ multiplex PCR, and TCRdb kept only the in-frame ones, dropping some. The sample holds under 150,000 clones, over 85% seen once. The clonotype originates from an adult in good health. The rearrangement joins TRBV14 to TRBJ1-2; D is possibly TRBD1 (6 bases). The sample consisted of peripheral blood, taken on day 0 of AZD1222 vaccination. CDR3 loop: CASSQGGGAGYGYTF. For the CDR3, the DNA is TGTGCCAGCAGCCAAGGAGGGGGTGCCGGCTATGGCTACACCTTC. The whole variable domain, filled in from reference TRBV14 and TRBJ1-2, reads EAGVTQFPSHSVIEKGQTVTLRCDPISGHDNLYWYRRVMGKEIKFLLHFVKESKQDESGMPNNRFLAERTGGTYSTLKVQPAELEDSGVYFCASSQGGGAGYGYTFGSGTRLTVV.